This T cell receptor beta chain was retrieved from a study of high-grade serous ovarian cancer treatment subgroups. Findings of the study overall: Same-patient tumor repertoires overlapped at about 0.11 to 0.85; different patients barely overlapped. Only CDR3 was analyzed; CDR1 and CDR2 were not.

From germline, CDR1 is SQVTM and CDR2 ANQGSEA. The CDR3 spans 13 residues. The germline V and J ends were trimmed by 4 bases and 6 bases, with 15 bases remaining between them. Tumor samples were taken before definitive surgery or chemotherapy. Comment on this clone: What it recognizes is unknown.

Method: immunoSEQ multiplex PCR; TCRdb's copy keeps in-frame clones and lacks some. Among 35,000 to 45,000 clones listed, around 80% were seen once. The chain has TRBV29-1 and TRBJ1-1; a possible D gene is TRBD1 (6 bases). Sequences were obtained from tumor tissue. This TCR derives from a human donor with high-grade serous ovarian cancer. DNA of the CDR3: TGCAGCGTTGTAGCCGGGGGCGATGCTGAAGCTTTCTTT. Protein product: CSVVAGGDAEAFF.